The table lists the clone carrying this TCR beta chain with a count of one. Its specificity is not known. The data were obtained in a study of T cell responses to AZD1222 COVID-19 vaccine. Points from the study as a whole: Spike-specific TCR depth and breadth grew after two AZD1222 doses. Recipients of AZD1222 seropositive at baseline numbered only 5 to 7. Spike-wide coverage was observed for vaccine-associated CD4 TCRs, with dominant responses at 160-218 and 743-854. Clonal diversity was possibly underestimated, and white British individuals and females predominated among donors.

This table comes from immunoSEQ multiplex PCR, and its TCRdb copy is limited to in-frame clones, with some not included. This table has 150,000 or so clones, approximately 86% appearing once. This clonotype was obtained from an adult who had recovered from COVID-19. The sequenced sample was peripheral blood, obtained after recovery from COVID-19.

The CDR3 DNA reads TGCAGCGGCCAAGAGGACAGATTCCCCTACGAGCAGTACTTC. Amino acids: CSGQEDRFPYEQYF. V is TRBV29-1 and J is TRBJ2-7; D possibly corresponds to TRBD1 (6 bases). Per the germline V gene, CDR1 is SQVTM and CDR2 is ANQGSEA. The CDR3 consists of 14 residues. V gave up 7 bases and J gave up 2 bases, with 18 bases separating them.